The sequence of this T cell receptor (beta chain) was determined in a study of shared clonotypes between healthy human individuals (dated by TCRdb to 2018 to 2021). Broadly, across the study: Three men and a couple of women, aged 18 to 49 years, made up the cohort. Per donor, three plates each were used for CD4 naive and CD4 memory, two for CD8 naive, and one for CD8 memory. To estimate repertoire size and how much clonotype sharing occurs between individuals, the study deeply sequenced the blood TCR repertoires of about five healthy adults. Libraries were prepared and TCR repertoires were sequenced by different laboratories using diverse techniques, in order to increase sequencing depth and limit assay-specific biases. Between about 0.9 and 10 billion PBMCs per donor were obtained by leukapheresis.

Study-level results and caveats: Only blood was sampled, and tissue TCR repertoires likely differ from those in blood. Because the study included a small number of donors, the genetic and exposure-history diversity represented was limited. Sharing across several donors was observed for about 4.8% of naive CD4, less than 4% of naive CD8, about 2.5% of memory CD4, and roughly 0.43% of memory CD8 clonotypes. Incomplete sequencing was indicated by rarefaction of sorted-subset datasets, despite the large sequencing depth. Compared with non-shared clonotypes, clonotypes shared by all four sorted-subset donors had higher generation probabilities. Based on pairwise subsampling, the degree of clonotype sharing among donors was expected to be affected by sequencing depth. Naive subsets generally had larger estimated clonotype richness than memory subsets.

A remark on this clone: What antigen it recognizes has not been identified. No base quality information exists; no much larger clone differs at one position.

The donors were healthy, HIV-negative adults who had no recently reported acute infections or vaccinations. Every donor was a Caucasian adult residing in Nashville, Tennessee, USA. CD4+ T cells were enriched by magnetic negative selection; naive cells were then positively selected on CD45RA, and the negative fraction formed the memory subset. Blood was obtained by leukapheresis, after which PBMCs were separated by Ficoll-Histopaque density gradient centrifugation and cryopreserved in liquid nitrogen vapor phase. Analytical flow cytometry was used to check the purity and quantity of each magnetically sorted T cell population. Genomic DNA was isolated from each sorted fraction and quantified by UV absorbance on a Nanodrop 2000c. Using the deep immunoSEQ assay, TCR CDR3 regions were amplified from genomic DNA by multiplex PCR. Extracted genomic DNA from each cell subset was spread evenly across all wells of several immunoSEQ 96-well plates, with each plate serving as a replicate. For sorted subsets, approximately 200 ng of genomic DNA, equivalent to 25,000 to 35,000 T cell genomes, went into each replicate PCR. Purified libraries were quantified with a Qubit 3.0 fluorometer, sized on a Bioanalyzer 2100, and re-quantified with the KAPA Library Quantification kit. A separate single-read 150-cycle Illumina NextSeq 550 flow cell was used to sequence each immunoSEQ 96-well plate. As for the authors' bioinformatics: Because the immunoSEQ output held only junctional sequences and lacked quality scores, the filtering could not match the filtering applied to full-length reads. To assign V/J genes and CDR3, sequences were annotated using PyIR, a Python wrapper for IgBLAST v1.9, with IMGT germline references. Reads with weak V/J assignments (E-value above 1e-6), missing CDR3, stop codons, out-of-frame junctions, or ambiguous translated residues were removed. V3J clonotypes were defined as sequences sharing an identical inferred V gene, J gene, and CDR3 amino acid sequence. Percentage overlap between repertoires was computed as shared unique clonotypes divided by the size of the smaller repertoire. Three approaches were used to assess repertoire richness: RTK rarefaction, the Chao1 estimator, and Recon v2.1 estimates of unobserved clonotypes. Generation probabilities for all TCRbeta clonotypes obtained by the gDNA method from a handful of donors were computed using OLGA. Imported from immuneACCESS, the table was reduced by TCRdb to in-frame sequences with V and J called. These copies leave out some clones; in studies compared against another copy, an unresolved V gene accounts for under half, and the cause of the remainder is not known. The V and J calls and clone size come from that table; D and trimming were worked out from the DNA. The sample table holds about 2.3 million clones, of which 85% to 95% were seen once. 0.39% of the sample is taken by the ten largest.

The sequencing input was naive CD4+ T cells from PBMCs. According to the study, the label for this sample's cell subset or site signals: CD45RA+ positively selected. The receptor comes from a man younger than 35 in good health. Some clones in this sample may be carry-over from other donors' samples.

The nucleotides are TGTGCCAGCGGGAGGGCCCCTACGGGCTCCTACAATGAGCAGTTCTTC. Translation gives CASGRAPTGSYNEQFF. The sequence links TRBV9 to TRBJ2-1; 7 central bases correspond to TRBD2. CDR1 and CDR2, looked up from the germline V gene, are SGDLS and YYNGEE. At the junction V is shortened by 7 bases and J by 0 bases; bases outside the gene matches: 10. The CDR3 spans 16 residues, from the cysteine through the phenylalanine. Only the CDR3 region is kept as DNA, spanning 48 bases read in frame from base 1.